This entry is about one TCR beta chain. Its antigen is currently unknown. The sample originates from a study of read filtering for tumor transcriptome and immune sequencing. As for the study in general: Mean patient age was roughly 66 years, range roughly 40 to 80; roughly 18 male, some 15 female. Whole-transcriptome libraries were prepared after DNase treatment. Per sample, TCR-region reads ranged about 4 to 11 million by IR-seq, roughly 80 to 1,300 by RNA-seq. General study findings and limits: Correlation between methods rose after single-read clonotypes were removed.

Germline V lookup: CDR1 MDHEN, CDR2 SYDVKM. The CDR3 is 12 residues long. V shed 6 bases and J shed 6 bases, with 12 bases lying between them. Molecular barcoded adaptors covering alpha/delta and beta/gamma chains were used on roughly 400 ng RNA. TCRdb itself ran the reads through MiXCR, one entry per CDR3 protein. Of 94,000 or so distinct CDR3 sequences listed, about 12% are singletons. Sequenced material: a population of CD138-negative cells sorted from bone marrow. The chain couples TRBV28 to TRBJ2-7, with TRBD2 as a possible D gene (6 bases). The sequence was obtained from a donor at least 40 years old with multiple myeloma. Written as DNA, the CDR3 is TGTGCCAGCAGCCCCCCCGGGGGCGAGCAGTACTTC. The encoded protein is CASSPPGGEQYF.